This TCR beta chain emerged from a study of CD8 T cells in ankylosing spondylitis. Study-wide results and limits: Matched ankylosing spondylitis synovial fluid reportedly contained a significantly enriched population of disease-linked clones.

Germline V CDR1 and CDR2: SGDLS, YYNGEE. CDR3 length equals 14 residues. V was cut by 2 bases and J by 0 bases, with 5 bases left in between. From the 5' RACE reads, TCRdb called clonotypes with MiXCR, one entry per CDR3 protein. The data contain 9,500 to 10,000 distinct CDR3 sequences, 6% of them singletons. This clonotype appeared many times. The antigen is unknown. The chain links TRBV9 to TRBJ1-4; D is unresolved. The sequencing sample was made of blood, either unsorted or a sorted T cell fraction (not recorded which). This TCR was sampled from a female donor with ankylosing spondylitis or in good health (not recorded which). CDR3 residues: CASSVGATNEKLFF. CDR3 sequence (DNA): TGTGCCAGCAGCGTTGGAGCAACTAATGAAAAACTGTTTTTT.